One sample yielded the 19 T cell receptor beta chains listed below, sequenced in a study of blood T cells in healthy people across ages. Together with a sample-barcoded 5' primer, a J-beta primer mix was included in a second PCR lasting roughly 7 to 11 cycles. TCRdb analysed the 5' RACE reads with MiXCR anew, one entry per CDR3 protein. The sample lists around 870,000 distinct CDR3 sequences, more than 25% seen once, with 17% in the top ten. Material for sequencing was blood. The receptors here all came from a woman older than 75 in good health.

The V and J genes are TRBV14 and TRBJ1-6; D is ambiguous. Looked up from germline, CDR1 is SGHDN and CDR2 is FVKESK. The V gene lost 4 bases and the J gene lost 5 bases, with 12 bases spanning the gap. This CDR3 has 15 amino acids. This CDR3 reads CASSRDGYHNSPLHF. CDR3 coding DNA: TGTGCCAGCAGCCGCGACGGCTATCATAATTCACCCCTCCACTTT.

This clonotype was seen a few times. The chain links TRBV15 to TRBJ1-6, with 7 bases lining up with TRBD1. This CDR3 has 17 amino acids. The germline CDR1 and CDR2 sequences are LNHNV and YYDKDF (reference sequence). V trimming: 0 bases; J trimming: 6 bases; junction bases outside the gene matches: 8. CDR3 bases: TGTGCCACCAGCAGAGATGGGCAAGGGGGCGGTAATTCACCCCTCCACTTT. Its translation is CATSRDGQGGGNSPLHF. Looking up the rest from reference TRBV15 and TRBJ1-6 gives the full variable domain: DAMVIQNPRYQVTQFGKPVTLSCSQTLNHNVMYWYQQKSSQAPKLLFHYYDKDFNNEADTPDNFQSRRPNTSFCFLDIRSPGLGDTAMYLCATSRDGQGGGNSPLHFGNGTRLTVT.

This clonotype was seen ten or more times. The chain employs TRBV15 and TRBJ2-1, with D perhaps TRBD1 (6 bases). The CDR3 loop spans 15 amino acids. Trimming took off 3 bases at V and 3 bases at J, with 12 bases between the two ends. The germline CDR1 and CDR2 sequences are LNHNV and YYDKDF (reference sequence). The CDR3 loop reads CATSRAGVYYNEQFF. In DNA form, the CDR3 reads TGTGCCACCAGCAGGGCAGGGGTTTACTACAATGAGCAGTTCTTC.

This rearrangement joins TRBV6-6 to TRBJ2-3, with 11 bases that match TRBD1. Trimming cost V 6 bases and J 5 bases; bases outside gene matches: 7. Germline CDR1 MNHNY, CDR2 SVGAGI (reference sequence). The CDR3 spans 15 residues. The CDR3 DNA sequence: TGTGCCAGCAGGGTCGGACAGGGGGCGGGAGATACGCAGTATTTT. Translating gives CASRVGQGAGDTQYF.

This clonotype was detected only a few times. With a much larger clone just one base away, this may be a read error. The chain uses TRBV29-1 and TRBJ2-1, with D possibly being TRBD1 (5 bases). Trimming removed 2 bases at V and 7 bases at J, with 6 bases between. This CDR3 region has 11 residues. Per germline, CDR1 SQVTM and CDR2 ANQGSEA. CDR3 nucleotide sequence: TGCAGCGTTGAAAGGGGAAATGAGCAGTTCTTC. Encoded protein: CSVERGNEQFF.

In its sample, this clonotype was seen a few times. V is TRBV20-1 and J is TRBJ1-4; D is ambiguous. The CDR3 has 13 residues. Germline V gene data show CDR1 as DFQATT and CDR2 as SNEGSKA (reference sequence). The germline V and J ends were trimmed by 4 bases and 5 bases, with 11 bases remaining between them. The CDR3 coding sequence is TGCAGTGCTACTCGGGGTCACAATGAAAAACTGTTTTTT. Translation: CSATRGHNEKLFF.

This clonotype was observed at least ten times. The V call is TRBV6-2 or TRBV6-3, the J call TRBJ2-5; 9 bases align to TRBD2. This CDR3 region has 16 residues. Germline V gene sequence: CDR1 MNHEY, CDR2 SVGEGT. J was trimmed by 5 bases and V by 5 bases; bases with no gene match: 12. Written as DNA, the CDR3 is TGTGCCAGCAGTCCGCCGGTGCGGGGGGGCCGGGAGACCCAGTACTTC. Amino acid sequence: CASSPPVRGGRETQYF.

This clonotype has just a few counts. This chain joins TRBV12-3 or TRBV12-4 and TRBJ2-3; D possibly corresponds to TRBD2 (5 bases). With 3 bases removed from V and 1 base from J, the gap between germline ends came to 11 bases. This CDR3 spans 15 amino acids. The CDR3 spells CASSFSVGGTDTQYF. As DNA, the CDR3 is TGTGCCAGCAGTTTTTCGGTGGGAGGCACAGATACGCAGTATTTT.

This clonotype showed up many times. The chain recombines TRBV6-4 with TRBJ2-7; a possible D gene is TRBD1 (6 bases). The CDR3 covers 16 residues. Germline values: CDR1 MRHNA, CDR2 SNTAGT. V lost 1 base, J lost 2 bases, and 15 bases lay in between. The CDR3 DNA reads TGTGCCAGCAGTGACTTCGGGACACTCGGACCCTACGAGCAGTACTTC. This gives the protein CASSDFGTLGPYEQYF.

This clonotype was counted ten times or more. V usage is TRBV7-2 and J usage is TRBJ1-6, with TRBD1 matching 7 bases. Germline V gives CDR1 SGHTA, CDR2 FQGNSA. V dropped 8 bases and J dropped 5; count of bases not matched to a gene: 3. CDR3 length: 13 residues. The CDR3 DNA is TGTGCCAGCGGGGACAGTGATAATTCACCCCTCCACTTT. Protein product: CASGDSDNSPLHF.

This rearrangement joins TRBV25-1 to TRBJ1-1; D remains ambiguous. Germline loops: CDR1 MGHDK, CDR2 SYGVNS. The ends were cut back, 5 bases at V and 2 bases at J, with 9 bases in the middle. This CDR3 comprises 13 residues. CDR3 bases: TGTGCCAGCAGTCGGCCGGGAAACACTGAAGCTTTCTTT. Translating it yields CASSRPGNTEAFF.

This chain connects TRBV19 to TRBJ1-2, with D perhaps TRBD1 (5 bases). From germline, CDR1 is LNHDA and CDR2 SQIVND (reference sequence). Trimming cost V 3 bases and J 3 bases, with 11 bases left between them. The CDR3 has 14 amino acids. The CDR3 loop is CASSMDGGYYGYTF. DNA for the CDR3: TGTGCCAGTAGTATGGACGGGGGGTACTATGGCTACACCTTC.

A note on this clonotype: This clone may be a read error of a much larger clone one base away. The rearrangement links TRBV5-1 to TRBJ1-1; D is perhaps TRBD1 (5 bases). This CDR3 comprises 14 residues. Germline V gene sequence: CDR1 SGHRS, CDR2 YFSETQ. Trimming cost V 0 bases and J 4 bases, with 10 bases left between them. Here the CDR3 DNA reads TGCGCCAGCAGCTTGGCAGGGCTGAGCACTGAAGCTTTCTTT. It yields the protein CASSLAGLSTEAFF.

The V call is TRBV20-1, the J call TRBJ2-4; 9 positions agree with TRBD2. V dropped 4 bases and J dropped 8; count of bases not matched to a gene: 9. There are 14 residues in the CDR3. Germline CDR1 and CDR2: DFQATT and SNEGSKA (reference sequence). The CDR3 coding sequence is TGCAGTGCTATGGAACCCGGGACTAGCTACATTCAGTACTTC. Translation gives CSAMEPGTSYIQYF.

The chain has TRBV11-2 and TRBJ2-5; D is tentatively TRBD1 or TRBD2 (6 bases each). V shed 3 bases and J shed 3 bases, with 14 bases lying between them. CDR3 length: 15 residues. The germline V gene has CDR1 SGHAT and CDR2 FQNNGV. The CDR3 is CASSFLGGGEETQYF. CDR3 DNA sequence: TGTGCCAGCAGCTTTTTGGGGGGCGGAGAAGAGACCCAGTACTTC.

V is TRBV4-2 and J is TRBJ2-7; D uncertain. This CDR3 is 13 amino acids long. The V gene's germline CDR1 is LGHNA and CDR2 YNFKEQ. V lost 0 bases and J 2 bases, leaving 5 bases between the germline ends. In DNA, the CDR3 is TGTGCCAGCAGCCAAGAGGAGACCTACGAGCAGTACTTC. This translates into CASSQEETYEQYF.

In this sample, this clonotype turned up many times. The CDR3 sequence: CASSYEGNTEAFF. CDR3 nucleotide sequence: TGTGCCAGCAGTTACGAAGGCAACACTGAAGCTTTCTTT. The chain couples TRBV6-6 to TRBJ1-1, with D uncertain. CDR1 and CDR2 (germline): MNHNY, SVGAGI (reference sequence). V was cut by 2 bases and J by 2 bases, with 6 bases left in between. The CDR3 spans 13 residues.

On this clonotype itself: A much larger clonotype is one base distant, so this may be a read error. The chain links TRBV14 to TRBJ1-6; the D is unclear. The CDR3 loop spans 14 amino acids. Germline V gene sequence: CDR1 SGHDN, CDR2 FVKESK. The CDR3 here is CDSSPRVATSPLHF. Written as DNA, the CDR3 is TGTGACAGCAGCCCGCGGGTCGCTACTTCACCCCTCCACTTT.

This clonotype was seen at least ten times. The CDR3 DNA sequence: TGTGCCAGCAGCGCACGACAGGCGAACACTGAAGCTTTCTTT. Protein: CASSARQANTEAFF. The chain uses TRBV6-6 and TRBJ1-1, with D perhaps TRBD1 (6 bases). Trimming stripped 6 bases from V and 1 base from J, with 12 bases between. This CDR3 region has 14 residues. Germline V gene data show CDR1 as MNHNY and CDR2 as SVGAGI (reference sequence).